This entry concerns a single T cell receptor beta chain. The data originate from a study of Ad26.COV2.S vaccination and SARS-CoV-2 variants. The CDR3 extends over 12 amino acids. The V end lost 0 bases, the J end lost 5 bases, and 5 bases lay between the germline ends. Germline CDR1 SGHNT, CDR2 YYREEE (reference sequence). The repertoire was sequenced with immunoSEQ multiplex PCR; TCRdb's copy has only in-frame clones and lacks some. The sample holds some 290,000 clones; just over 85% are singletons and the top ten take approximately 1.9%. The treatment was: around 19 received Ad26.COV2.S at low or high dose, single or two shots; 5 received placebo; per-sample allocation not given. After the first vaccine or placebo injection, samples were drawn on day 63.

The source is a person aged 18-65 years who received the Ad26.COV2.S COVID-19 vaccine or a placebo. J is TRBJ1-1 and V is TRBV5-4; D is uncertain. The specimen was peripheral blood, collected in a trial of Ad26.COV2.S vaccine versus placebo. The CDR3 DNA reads TGTGCCAGCAGCTTGGTCGATACTGAAGCTTTCTTT. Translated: CASSLVDTEAFF.